This T cell receptor beta chain was found in a study of OX40 agonist ivuxolimab in advanced cancers. The V gene's germline CDR1 is MNHNY and CDR2 SVGAGI (reference sequence). The CDR3 loop spans 14 amino acids. Trimming took off 0 bases at V and 4 bases at J, with 9 bases between the two ends. Sequenced by immunoSEQ multiplex PCR; TCRdb stores in-frame clones only, minus some. Found here are 9,500 to 15,000 clones, roughly 72% of them singletons; the top ten hold 12%. This material consisted of CD4+ or CD8+ T cells sorted from blood, taken in a trial of the OX40 agonist ivuxolimab. This chain joins TRBV6-6 and TRBJ1-1; a weak D match, TRBD1 (5 bases). This receptor was taken from an adult with an advanced solid tumor such as melanoma, head and neck, liver or kidney cancer. The CDR3 loop reads CASSYSWGGTEAFF. The CDR3 DNA sequence: TGTGCCAGCAGTTACTCCTGGGGCGGCACTGAAGCTTTCTTT.